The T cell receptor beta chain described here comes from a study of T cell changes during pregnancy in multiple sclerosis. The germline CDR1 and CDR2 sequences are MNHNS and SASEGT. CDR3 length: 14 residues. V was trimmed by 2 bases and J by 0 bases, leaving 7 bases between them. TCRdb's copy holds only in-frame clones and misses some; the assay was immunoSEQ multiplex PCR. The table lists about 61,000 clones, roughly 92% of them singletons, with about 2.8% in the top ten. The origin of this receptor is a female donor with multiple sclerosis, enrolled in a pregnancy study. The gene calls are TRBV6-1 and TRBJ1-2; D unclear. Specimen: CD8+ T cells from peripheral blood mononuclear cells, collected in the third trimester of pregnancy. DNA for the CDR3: TGTGCCAGCAGTGAACTTACAGCTAACTATGGCTACACCTTC. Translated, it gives CASSELTANYGYTF.